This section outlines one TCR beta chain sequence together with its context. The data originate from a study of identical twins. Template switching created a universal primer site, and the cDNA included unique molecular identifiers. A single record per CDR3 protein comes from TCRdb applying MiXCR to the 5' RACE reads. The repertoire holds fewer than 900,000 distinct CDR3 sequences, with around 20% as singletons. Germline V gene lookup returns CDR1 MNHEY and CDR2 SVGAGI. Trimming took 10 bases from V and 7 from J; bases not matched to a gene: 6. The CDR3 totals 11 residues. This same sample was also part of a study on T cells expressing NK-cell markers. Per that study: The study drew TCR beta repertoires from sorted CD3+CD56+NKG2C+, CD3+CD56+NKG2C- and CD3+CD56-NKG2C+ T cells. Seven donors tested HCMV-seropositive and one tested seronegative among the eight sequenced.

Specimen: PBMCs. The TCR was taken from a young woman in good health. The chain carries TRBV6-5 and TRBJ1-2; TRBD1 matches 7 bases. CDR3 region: CATGTALGYTF. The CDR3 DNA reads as TGTGCCACCGGGACAGCTCTTGGCTACACCTTC.